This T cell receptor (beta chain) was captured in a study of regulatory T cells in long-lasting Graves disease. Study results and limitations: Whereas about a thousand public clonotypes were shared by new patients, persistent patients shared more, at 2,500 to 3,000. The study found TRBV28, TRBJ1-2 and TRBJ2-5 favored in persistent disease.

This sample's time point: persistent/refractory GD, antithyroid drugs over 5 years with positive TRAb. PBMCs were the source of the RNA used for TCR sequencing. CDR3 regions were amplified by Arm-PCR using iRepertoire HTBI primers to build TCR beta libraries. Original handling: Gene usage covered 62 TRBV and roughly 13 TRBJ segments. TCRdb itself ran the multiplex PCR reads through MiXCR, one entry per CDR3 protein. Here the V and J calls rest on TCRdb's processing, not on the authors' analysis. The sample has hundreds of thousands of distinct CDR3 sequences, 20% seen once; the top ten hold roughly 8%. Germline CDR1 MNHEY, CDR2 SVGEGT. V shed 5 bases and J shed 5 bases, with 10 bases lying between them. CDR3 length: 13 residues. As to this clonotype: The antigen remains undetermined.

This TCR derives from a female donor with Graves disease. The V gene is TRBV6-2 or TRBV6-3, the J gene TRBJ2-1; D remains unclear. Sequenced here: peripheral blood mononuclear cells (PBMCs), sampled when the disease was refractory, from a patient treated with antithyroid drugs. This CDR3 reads CASSEVDDNEQFF. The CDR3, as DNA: TGTGCCAGCAGTGAAGTTGACGACAATGAGCAGTTCTTC.